The T cell receptor (beta chain) under discussion was sequenced for a study of blood T cell repertoires in COVID-19. The repertoire was sequenced with immunoSEQ multiplex PCR; TCRdb's copy has only in-frame clones and lacks some. The sample shows around 94,000 clones, 80% to 95% of them seen only once. The germline V gene encodes CDR1 LNHDA and CDR2 SQIVND (reference sequence). The CDR3 spans 13 residues. V dropped 8 bases and J dropped 5 bases, with 15 bases sitting between them. Seattle patients were enrolled while actively infected and followed longitudinally. The TCR comes from a woman in her forties or fifties with COVID-19, enrolled during active disease. The genes are TRBV19 and TRBJ1-1, with D tentatively TRBD1 (6 bases). Sequenced input: peripheral blood. The CDR3 sequence: CASGGDQGTEAFF. CDR3 DNA sequence: TGTGCCAGTGGGGGCGATCAGGGGACTGAAGCTTTCTTT.